This record looks at one T cell receptor (beta chain) sequence and its context. Its antigen is undetermined. These data come from a study of cytomegalovirus exposure and HLA in healthy donors. Study-level background: The 120 or so validation repertoires used a platform that matched the one used for the 550 to 800 first-cohort repertoires, as a later analysis reported.

Findings and limits, study-wide: Reportedly, diagnosis of cytomegalovirus status by the classifier showed high specificity and sensitivity.

Some clones are missing from TCRdb's copy, which holds only in-frame ones; the method was immunoSEQ multiplex PCR. The sample lists 150,000 to 200,000 clones, around 88% occurring once. Sequencing was done on a sample of PBMCs. The origin of this receptor is a woman younger than 35 in good health and CMV-seronegative.

CDR3 amino acids: CAWTRGPGSGEAFF. CDR3 in DNA: TGTGCCTGGACCAGGGGGCCGGGATCCGGTGAAGCTTTCTTT. The chain combines TRBV30 with TRBJ1-1; 8 bases agree with TRBD1. The CDR3 contains 14 residues. The germline V gene has CDR1 GTSNPN and CDR2 SVGIG (reference sequence). J lost 7 bases, V lost 4 bases, and 11 bases had no gene match.